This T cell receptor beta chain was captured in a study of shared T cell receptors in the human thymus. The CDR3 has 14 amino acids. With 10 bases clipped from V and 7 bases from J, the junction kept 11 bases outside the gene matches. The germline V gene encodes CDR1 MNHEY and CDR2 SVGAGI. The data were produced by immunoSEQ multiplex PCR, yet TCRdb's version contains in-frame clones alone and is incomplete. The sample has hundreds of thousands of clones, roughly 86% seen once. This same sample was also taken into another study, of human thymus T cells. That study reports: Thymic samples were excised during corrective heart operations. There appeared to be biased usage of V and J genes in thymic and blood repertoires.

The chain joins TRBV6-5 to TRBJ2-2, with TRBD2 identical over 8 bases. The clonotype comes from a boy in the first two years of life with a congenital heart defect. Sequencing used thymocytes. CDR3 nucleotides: TGTGCCATCAGCGGGAGTTCTTTGGGCGGGGAGCTGTTTTTT. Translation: CAISGSSLGGELFF.